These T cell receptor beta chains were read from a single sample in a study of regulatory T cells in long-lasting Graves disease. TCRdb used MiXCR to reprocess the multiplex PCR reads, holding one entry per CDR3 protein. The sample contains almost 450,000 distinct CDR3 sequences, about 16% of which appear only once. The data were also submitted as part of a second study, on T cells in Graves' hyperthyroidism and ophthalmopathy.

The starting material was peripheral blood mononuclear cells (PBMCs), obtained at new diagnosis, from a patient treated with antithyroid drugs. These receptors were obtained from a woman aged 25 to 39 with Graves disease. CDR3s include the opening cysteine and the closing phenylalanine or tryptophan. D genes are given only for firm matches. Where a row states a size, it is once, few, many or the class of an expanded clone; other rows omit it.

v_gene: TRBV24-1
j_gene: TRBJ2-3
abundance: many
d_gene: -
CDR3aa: CATSDAGQSRDVDTQYF
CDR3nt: TGTGCCACCAGTGATGCTGGACAGTCCCGCGATGTAGATACGCAGTATTTT

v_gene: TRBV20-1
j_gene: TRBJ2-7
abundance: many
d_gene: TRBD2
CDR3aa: CSALRGGASSYEQYF
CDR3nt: TGCAGTGCCCTAAGGGGAGGGGCCAGCTCCTACGAGCAGTACTTC

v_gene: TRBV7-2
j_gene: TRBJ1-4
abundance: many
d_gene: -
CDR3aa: CASSFVGTTGEKLFF
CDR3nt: TGTGCCAGCAGCTTTGTAGGTACCACTGGTGAAAAACTGTTTTTT

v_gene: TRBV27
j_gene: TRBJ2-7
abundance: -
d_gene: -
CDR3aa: CASSSRRSYEQYF
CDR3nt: TGTGCCAGCAGCTCCCGACGGAGCTACGAGCAGTACTTC

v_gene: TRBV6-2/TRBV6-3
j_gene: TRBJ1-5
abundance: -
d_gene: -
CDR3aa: CASSRGAGDRANQPQHF
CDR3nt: TGTGCCAGCAGTCGTGGAGCTGGGGATAGAGCAAATCAGCCCCAGCATTTT

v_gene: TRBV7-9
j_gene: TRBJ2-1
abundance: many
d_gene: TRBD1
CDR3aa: CASSPGQGGYNEQFF
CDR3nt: TGTGCCAGCAGCCCGGGACAGGGCGGCTACAATGAGCAGTTCTTC

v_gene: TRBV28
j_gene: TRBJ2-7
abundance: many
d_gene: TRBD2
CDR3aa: CASSGTSGVSYEQYF
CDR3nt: TGTGCCAGCAGTGGTACTAGCGGGGTCAGCTACGAGCAGTACTTC

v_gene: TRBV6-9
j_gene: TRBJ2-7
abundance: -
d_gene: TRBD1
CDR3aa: CASSWGQGYDIGQYF
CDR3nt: TGTGCCAGCAGTTGGGGACAGGGGTACGATATTGGGCAGTACTTC

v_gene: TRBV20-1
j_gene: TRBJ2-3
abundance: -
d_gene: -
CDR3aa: CSATSTAADTQYF
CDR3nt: TGCAGTGCTACCTCGACGGCGGCAGATACGCAGTATTTT

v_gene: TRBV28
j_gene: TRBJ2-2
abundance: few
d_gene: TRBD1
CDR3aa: CASSLRDRGFTGELFF
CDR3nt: TGTGCCAGCAGTCTCCGGGACAGGGGCTTTACCGGGGAGCTGTTTTTT

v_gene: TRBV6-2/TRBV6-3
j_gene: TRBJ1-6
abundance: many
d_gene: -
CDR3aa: CASREGRRSSPLHF
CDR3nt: TGTGCCAGCAGGGAGGGACGGAGGAGTTCACCCCTCCACTTT

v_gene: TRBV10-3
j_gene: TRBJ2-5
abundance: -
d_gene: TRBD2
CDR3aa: CAISVREEETQYF
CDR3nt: TGTGCCATCAGTGTTCGGGAGGAAGAGACCCAGTACTTC

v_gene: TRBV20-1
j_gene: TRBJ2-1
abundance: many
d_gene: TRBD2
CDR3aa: CSARDTAGTYNEQFF
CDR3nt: TGCAGTGCTAGAGATACAGCGGGAACCTACAATGAGCAGTTCTTC

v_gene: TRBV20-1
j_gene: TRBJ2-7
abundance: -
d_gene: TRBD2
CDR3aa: CSAPTPGLEDEQYF
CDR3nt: TGCAGTGCTCCTACTCCGGGACTAGAGGACGAGCAGTACTTC

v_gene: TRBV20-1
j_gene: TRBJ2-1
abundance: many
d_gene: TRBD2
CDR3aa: CSARGGSGGDNEQFF
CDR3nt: TGCAGTGCCCGAGGGGGTAGCGGGGGCGACAATGAGCAGTTCTTC

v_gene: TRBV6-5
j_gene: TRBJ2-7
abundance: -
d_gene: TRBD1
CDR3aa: CASSYSTRRDRDYEQYF
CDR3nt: TGTGCCAGCAGTTACTCGACACGCCGGGACAGGGACTACGAGCAGTACTTC

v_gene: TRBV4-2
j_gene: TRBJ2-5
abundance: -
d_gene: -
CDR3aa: CASSPSPSEEETQYF
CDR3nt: TGTGCCAGCAGCCCCTCGCCAAGCGAAGAAGAGACCCAGTACTTC